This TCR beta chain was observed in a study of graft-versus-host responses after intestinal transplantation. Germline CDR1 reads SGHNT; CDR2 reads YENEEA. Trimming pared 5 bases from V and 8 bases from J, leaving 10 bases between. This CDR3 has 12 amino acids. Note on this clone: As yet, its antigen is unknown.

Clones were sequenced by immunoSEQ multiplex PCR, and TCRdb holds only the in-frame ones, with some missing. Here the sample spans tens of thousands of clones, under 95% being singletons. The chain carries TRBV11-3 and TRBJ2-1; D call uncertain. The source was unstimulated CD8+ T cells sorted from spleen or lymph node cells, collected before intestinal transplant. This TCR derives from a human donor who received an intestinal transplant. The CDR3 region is CASSLFEDEQFF. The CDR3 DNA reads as TGTGCCAGCAGCCTCTTTGAGGATGAGCAGTTCTTC.